Listed here are 24 T cell receptor beta chains from one sample, sequenced in a study of T cells after yellow fever vaccination. MiXCR was run by TCRdb on the 5' RACE reads, yielding one entry per CDR3 protein. This sample carries just over 300,000 distinct CDR3 sequences, more than 3% of them seen once, and the ten largest clones take around 20%. The input for sequencing was PBMCs, taken on the day of the yellow fever booster vaccination. These receptor sequences come from a man between 18 and 29 years old who received the YFV17D yellow fever vaccine.

The CDR3 DNA reads TGCGCCAGCAGCCCTGGGACGGCCCTATACACCGGGGAGCTGTTTTTT. It codes for CASSPGTALYTGELFF. V gene TRBV4-3 combines with J gene TRBJ2-2; D could derive from TRBD1 or TRBD2 (5 bases each). CDR1 and CDR2 from the germline V gene are LGHNA and YSLEER. The germline V and J ends were trimmed by 4 bases and 3 bases, with 15 bases remaining between them. The CDR3 is made up of 16 amino acids.

This clonotype was seen at least ten times. The chain carries TRBV4-1 and TRBJ2-5; either TRBD1 or TRBD2 may supply D (5 bases each). The CDR3 runs to 16 residues. CDR1 and CDR2 from the germline V gene are MGHRA and YSYEKL. V was shortened by 4 bases and J by 1 base, with 16 bases between the two germline ends. CDR3 DNA sequence: TGCGCCAGCAGCCTAGGGTGGGGGAGCTCCCAAGAGACCCAGTACTTC. Its translation: CASSLGWGSSQETQYF.

The chain joins TRBV6-1 to TRBJ2-1; TRBD1 agrees at 8 bases. CDR3 length: 14 amino acids. The germline V gene encodes CDR1 MNHNS and CDR2 SASEGT. The V gene end was trimmed by 10 bases and the J gene end by 7 bases; junction bases not matched to a gene: 12. The CDR3 loop is CATLWTGLMNEQFF. In DNA form, the CDR3 reads TGTGCCACTCTATGGACAGGGCTGATGAATGAGCAGTTCTTC.

This clonotype was observed many times. This chain links TRBV15 with TRBJ2-1, with a tentative D call TRBD1 (8 bases). CDR1 and CDR2 from the germline V gene are LNHNV and YYDKDF (reference sequence). Deletions cut 5 bases from V and 12 bases from J, with 14 bases between. The CDR3 is 12 amino acids. CDR3 in amino acids: CATSRQGRVQFF. CDR3 DNA sequence: TGTGCCACCAGCCGACAGGGGAGGGTGCAGTTCTTC.

The rearrangement uses TRBV20-1 and TRBJ2-6; 10 nucleotides line up with TRBD1. The trim removed 6 bases at V and 4 bases at J, leaving 3 bases unmatched. Germline CDR1 DFQATT, CDR2 SNEGSKA (reference sequence). This CDR3 has 14 amino acids. CDR3 amino acids: CSAGTGVGANVLTF. DNA for the CDR3: TGCAGTGCGGGGACAGGGGTGGGGGCCAACGTCCTGACTTTC.

In its sample, this clonotype was seen many times. The chain has TRBV20-1 and TRBJ2-1, with D perhaps matching TRBD1 or TRBD2 (5 bases each). The V end was cut by 3 bases, the J end by 9 bases, with 18 bases between. CDR1 and CDR2 from the germline V gene are DFQATT and SNEGSKA (reference sequence). This CDR3 comprises 14 residues. The CDR3 DNA reads TGCAGTGCTAGTGCCCGGGACCGGAAGGGTGAGCAGTTCTTC. Translated: CSASARDRKGEQFF.

This clonotype turned up a few times. This chain links TRBV5-4 with TRBJ2-7; TRBD1 agrees at 9 bases. CDR3 length: 14 residues. Trimming removed 4 bases from V and 6 bases from J; junction bases left unmatched: 8. Germline-derived CDR1 and CDR2 are SGHNT and YYREEE (reference sequence). The CDR3 sequence is CASSRGQGGGEQYV. In DNA form, the CDR3 reads TGTGCCAGCAGCAGGGGACAGGGTGGCGGCGAGCAGTACGTC.

This clonotype came up many times. The rearrangement links TRBV7-2 to TRBJ1-2; D gene uncertain. Germline CDR1 and CDR2: SGHTA and FQGNSA. This CDR3 is 14 amino acids long. V lost 1 base to trimming and J lost 8 bases, with 14 bases between them. Here the CDR3 DNA reads TGTGCCAGCAGCTTAGGACACTCAACGGGGGGCTACACCTTC. This codes for CASSLGHSTGGYTF.

This chain links TRBV18 with TRBJ2-5, with D possibly being TRBD1 or TRBD2 (5 bases each). V was pared by 2 bases and J by 7 bases, with 14 bases between. This CDR3 has 14 amino acids. CDR1 KGHSH and CDR2 LQKENI come from the germline V gene. The CDR3 protein is CASSPDSGGWTQYF. CDR3 DNA: TGTGCCAGCTCACCAGACAGCGGTGGGTGGACCCAGTACTTC. The complete variable domain, with remaining parts taken from reference TRBV18 and TRBJ2-5, reads NAGVMQNPRHLVRRRGQEARLRCSPMKGHSHVYWYRQLPEEGLKFMVYLQKENIIDESGMPKERFSAEFPKEGPSILRIQQVVRGDSAAYFCASSPDSGGWTQYFGPGTRLLVL.

This clonotype was seen a few times. This chain joins TRBV28 and TRBJ2-1, with TRBD2 matching over 8 bases. The V gene's germline CDR1 is MDHEN and CDR2 SYDVKM. The CDR3 consists of 17 residues. With 1 base clipped from V and 0 bases from J, the junction kept 5 bases outside the gene matches. The CDR3 region has the DNA TGTGCCAGCAGTTTATCGGGACTAGTGAGCTCCTACAATGAGCAGTTCTTC. Amino acids: CASSLSGLVSSYNEQFF.

The V and J genes are TRBV18 and TRBJ2-7; D is perhaps TRBD1 (6 bases). V was clipped by 0 bases and J by 4 bases, with 16 bases between them. Germline V gene data show CDR1 as KGHSH and CDR2 as LQKENI. The CDR3 loop spans 16 amino acids. CDR3 DNA sequence: TGTGCCAGCTCACCACCGGCATCAGGGACAAGTTACGAGCAGTACTTC. Protein sequence: CASSPPASGTSYEQYF.

This clonotype was recorded at least ten times. The rearrangement links TRBV4-1 to TRBJ1-4, with D perhaps TRBD1 (6 bases). Germline-derived CDR1 and CDR2 are MGHRA and YSYEKL. Trimming removed 4 bases from V and 3 bases from J, with 12 bases in between. This CDR3 spans 15 amino acids. The CDR3 DNA follows: TGCGCCAGCAGCCGACCAGGGGTCGCTAATGAAAAACTGTTTTTT. Its translation: CASSRPGVANEKLFF.

This clonotype was detected a few times. This rearrangement joins TRBV20-1 to TRBJ2-7; 7 positions match TRBD2. The CDR3 has 12 residues. Germline CDR1 and CDR2: DFQATT and SNEGSKA (reference sequence). J gave up 3 bases and V 2 bases, and 1 base lay outside the gene matches. This chain's CDR3 is CSARSGVYEQYV. The CDR3 bases are TGCAGTGCTAGAAGCGGGGTCTACGAGCAGTACGTC.

This clonotype was counted ten times or more. The rearrangement joins TRBV5-4 to TRBJ2-5; D possibly uses TRBD1 or TRBD2 (5 bases each). The CDR3 totals 15 residues. With 4 bases removed from V and 2 bases from J, the gap between germline ends came to 15 bases. The germline V gene encodes CDR1 SGHNT and CDR2 YYREEE (reference sequence). DNA of the CDR3: TGTGCCAGCAGCAACCCGACGGGGCGGCAAGAGACCCAGTACTTC. This codes for CASSNPTGRQETQYF.

CDR3 coding DNA: TGTGCCAGCAGCGACAGGGGGAACACTGAAGCTTTCTTT. Its translation: CASSDRGNTEAFF. The V and J genes are TRBV5-4 and TRBJ1-1; 8 bases are a match to TRBD1. Germline V gene lookup returns CDR1 SGHNT and CDR2 YYREEE (reference sequence). V gave up 4 bases and J gave up 1 base; unmatched junction bases: 0. The CDR3 contains 13 residues.

Ten or more counts support this clonotype. The DNA of the CDR3 is TGTGCCAGCAGCGACTCTACAGGGGGTTGGACCGGGGAGCTGTTTTTT. Protein: CASSDSTGGWTGELFF. The chain links TRBV3-1 to TRBJ2-2, with 8 nucleotides matching TRBD1. The germline CDR1 and CDR2 sequences are LGHDT and YNNKEL (reference sequence). CDR3 length: 16 residues. The trim removed 5 bases at V and 5 bases at J, leaving 10 bases unmatched.

This clonotype was seen ten or more times. J is TRBJ1-1 and V is TRBV6-5; 9 bases fit TRBD1. This CDR3 has 12 residues. Per germline, CDR1 MNHEY and CDR2 SVGAGI. With 6 bases clipped from V and 6 bases from J, the junction kept 2 bases outside the gene matches. DNA of the CDR3: TGTGCCAGCAGGGGACAGGGACCTGAAGCTTTCTTT. Translation: CASRGQGPEAFF.

The table lists this clonotype with a few counts. As DNA, the CDR3 is TGTGCCAGCAGTCCACATCGCACCGGGGAGCTGTTTTTT. Protein: CASSPHRTGELFF. The V and J genes are TRBV12-3 or TRBV12-4 and TRBJ2-2; D uncertain. The CDR3 sequence is 13 residues long. V gave up 5 bases and J gave up 4 bases, with 8 bases separating them.

The gene calls are TRBV6-2 or TRBV6-3 and TRBJ2-2, with D perhaps TRBD1 (6 bases). Trimming pared 2 bases from V and 3 bases from J, leaving 16 bases between. This CDR3 has 17 residues. Germline assignment: CDR1 MNHEY and CDR2 SVGEGT. This CDR3 reads CASSYQGQGLDTGELFF. The CDR3 nucleotides are TGTGCCAGCAGTTACCAAGGCCAGGGGTTGGACACCGGGGAGCTGTTTTTT.

This rearrangement joins TRBV2 to TRBJ2-1; D is undetermined. V lost 0 bases to trimming and J lost 9 bases, with 9 bases between them. CDR3 length: 13 residues. The germline gives CDR1 SNHLY, CDR2 FYNNEI. This CDR3 is CASSEAIGGEQFF. DNA for the CDR3: TGTGCCAGCAGTGAAGCTATTGGCGGTGAGCAGTTCTTC.

Only a few counts were recorded for this clonotype. This chain links TRBV24-1 with TRBJ2-6; a weak D match, TRBD2 (6 bases). From germline, CDR1 is KGHDR and CDR2 SFDVKD. This CDR3 is built from 15 residues. Between the trimmed V and J ends, which lost 2 bases and 7 bases, there was a span of 11 bases. The CDR3 sequence is CATSDSGALANVLTF. CDR3 nucleotide sequence: TGTGCCACCAGTGATTCGGGAGCCCTCGCCAACGTCCTGACTTTC.

The CDR3 nucleotides are TGTGCCAGCAGTTACTCGGCCGCTAGCAATCAGCCCCAGCATTTT. This sequence encodes CASSYSAASNQPQHF. The chain is built from TRBV6-5 and TRBJ1-5, with D hard to call. In germline, CDR1 is MNHEY, CDR2 SVGAGI. V gave up 0 bases and J gave up 0 bases, with 6 bases separating them. This CDR3 spans 15 amino acids.

V and J are TRBV6-5 and TRBJ2-3; 9 nucleotides match TRBD2. V lost 8 bases, J lost 3 bases, and 9 bases stayed unmatched. Germline V lookup: CDR1 MNHEY, CDR2 SVGAGI. The CDR3 is 15 amino acids. The CDR3: CASGYSGGSTDTQYF. The CDR3 nucleotides read TGTGCCAGCGGATATAGCGGGGGTAGTACAGATACGCAGTATTTT.

The sample holds many counts of this clonotype. The chain has TRBV6-6 and TRBJ2-4, with 15 bases aligning to TRBD2. J lost 16 bases, V lost 5 bases, and 12 bases had no gene match. Germline CDR1 is MNHNY and CDR2 is SVGAGI (reference sequence). The CDR3 is 15 residues long. The CDR3, as DNA: TGTGCCAGCAGTCCCTCCGGGACTAGCGGGGGGCCCTTATACTTC. This gives the protein CASSPSGTSGGPLYF.